The 17 T cell receptor beta chains below come from one sample, sequenced in a study of shared clonotypes between healthy human individuals. The method was immunoSEQ multiplex PCR; TCRdb's version includes in-frame clones alone and lacks a portion of them. The data hold 1,400,000 or so clones, with approximately 98.5% observed a single time. Sample: naive CD4+ T cells sorted from blood. The subset was: CD45RA+ positively selected. These receptors were obtained from a man under 40 in good health.

The J gene is TRBJ1-1, the V gene TRBV7-2, with D possibly being TRBD1 (5 bases). The germline V gene has CDR1 SGHTA and CDR2 FQGNSA. The CDR3 is 15 amino acids. V was cut by 3 bases and J by 0 bases, with 11 bases left in between. CDR3 coding DNA: TGTGCCAGCAGCTTGGGGGGGAACTTGAACACTGAAGCTTTCTTT. Translated, it gives CASSLGGNLNTEAFF.

This clone was counted a single time. V usage is TRBV7-9 and J usage is TRBJ2-2; weak D call: TRBD2 (6 bases). Germline-derived CDR1 and CDR2 are SEHNR and FQNEAQ (reference sequence). The V end was cut by 1 base, the J end by 3 bases, with 12 bases between. The CDR3 has 16 residues. The chain's CDR3 is CASSLVVGGHTGELFF. The CDR3 bases are TGTGCCAGCAGCTTAGTGGTGGGAGGCCACACCGGGGAGCTGTTTTTT. Using reference TRBV7-9 and TRBJ2-2 for the parts outside the CDR3, the full variable domain is DTGVSQNPRHKITKRGQNVTFRCDPISEHNRLYWYRQTLGQGPEFLTYFQNEAQLEKSRLLSDRFSAERPKGSFSTLEIQRTEQGDSAMYLCASSLVVGGHTGELFFGEGSRLTVL.

This chain joins TRBV2 and TRBJ1-3; no clear D gene. The V end lost 6 bases, the J end lost 0 bases, and 9 bases lay between the germline ends. Germline CDR1 SNHLY, CDR2 FYNNEI. This CDR3 is built from 14 residues. The CDR3 DNA reads as TGTGCCAGCAGGAGAGATTACTCTGGAAACACCATATATTTT. Protein: CASRRDYSGNTIYF. The full variable domain, rest sourced from reference TRBV2 and TRBJ1-3, is EPEVTQTPSHQVTQMGQEVILRCVPISNHLYFYWYRQILGQKVEFLVSFYNNEISEKSEIFDDQFSVERPDGSNFTLKIRSTKLEDSAMYFCASRRDYSGNTIYFGEGSWLTVV.

The V call is TRBV4-3, the J call TRBJ2-5; 7 nucleotides align to TRBD2. V trimming: 1 base; J trimming: 0 bases; junction bases outside the gene matches: 5. This CDR3 spans 16 amino acids. The V gene's germline CDR1 is LGHNA and CDR2 YSLEER. CDR3 sequence: CASSQGLAVNQETQYF. The DNA for the CDR3 is TGCGCCAGCAGCCAAGGTCTAGCGGTGAACCAAGAGACCCAGTACTTC.

This CDR3 is CASSSAPGRVGYEQYF. CDR3 coding DNA: TGTGCCAGCAGCTCCGCCCCAGGGAGGGTGGGATACGAGCAGTACTTC. The V call is TRBV7-9, the J call TRBJ2-7; 7 bases align to TRBD2. The germline CDR1 and CDR2 sequences are SEHNR and FQNEAQ (reference sequence). V dropped 4 bases and J dropped 4; count of bases not matched to a gene: 13. The CDR3 loop spans 16 amino acids.

In the case of this clone: This CDR3 is also generated by other DNA sequences in the sample. The V gene is TRBV7-9, the J gene TRBJ2-7; D call uncertain. Trimming took off 3 bases at V and 4 bases at J, with 4 bases between the two ends. This CDR3 has 11 residues. Germline CDR1 and CDR2: SEHNR and FQNEAQ (reference sequence). CDR3 amino acids: CASSFSYEQYF. CDR3 DNA: TGTGCCAGCAGCTTCAGTTACGAGCAGTACTTC.

A single count supports this clone. At one end, the junction sequence differs from germline, possibly due to a read error. Other DNA sequences in this specimen translate into the identical CDR3. The chain carries TRBV4-1 and TRBJ2-7; 7 positions match TRBD1. The germline V gene encodes CDR1 MGHRA and CDR2 YSYEKL. CDR3 size: 13 residues. The CDR3 reads CASSQDRRQGRDF. For the CDR3, the DNA is TGCGCCAGCAGCCAAGACCGAAGACAGGGTCGGGACTTC.

The V and J genes are TRBV29-1 and TRBJ1-1, with 9 bases that match TRBD1. V dropped 3 bases and J dropped 3; count of bases not matched to a gene: 5. The germline V gene has CDR1 SQVTM and CDR2 ANQGSEA. The CDR3 is 14 amino acids. CDR3 sequence reads: CSVEGQGEDTEAFF. The CDR3 DNA follows: TGCAGCGTTGAGGGACAGGGCGAGGACACTGAAGCTTTCTTT.

In the case of this clone: At the DNA level, this CDR3 is encoded by other sequences in the same sample as well. The rearrangement links TRBV28 to TRBJ1-1; 11 bases align to TRBD1. This CDR3 has 14 amino acids. Germline lookup yields CDR1 MDHEN and CDR2 SYDVKM. With 4 bases clipped from V and 3 bases from J, the junction kept 1 base outside the gene matches. This chain's CDR3 is CASSSGQGDTEAFF. For the CDR3, the DNA is TGTGCCAGCAGTTCGGGACAGGGGGACACTGAAGCTTTCTTT.

The rearrangement joins TRBV2 to TRBJ1-4, with D possibly TRBD1 on 5 matching bases. CDR3 size: 15 residues. Germline lookup yields CDR1 SNHLY and CDR2 FYNNEI. V was pared by 5 bases and J by 8 bases, with 18 bases between. CDR3 coding DNA: TGTGCCAGCAGTCCTCTGGGACGGGGCTCCGAAAAACTGTTTTTT. Its protein is CASSPLGRGSEKLFF.

Comments on this clone: This CDR3 is also generated by other DNA sequences in the sample. The chain uses TRBV9 and TRBJ2-5; D not certain. This CDR3 comprises 13 residues. Germline lookup yields CDR1 SGDLS and CDR2 YYNGEE. V was cut by 2 bases and J by 4 bases, with 9 bases left in between. CDR3 sequence (DNA): TGTGCCAGCAGCGTTGGTCTGCTAGAGACCCAGTACTTC. Protein: CASSVGLLETQYF.

This clone was counted once. This sequence joins TRBV5-5 and TRBJ2-1, with 7 bases identical to TRBD1. The germline CDR1 and CDR2 sequences are SGHKS and YYEKEE (reference sequence). The CDR3 is made up of 15 amino acids. With V trimmed by 0 bases and J by 6 bases, 6 bases remained unmatched. The CDR3 DNA follows: TGTGCCAGCAGCTTGGAACAGGGGAGAGGCAATGAGCAGTTCTTC. Translating it yields CASSLEQGRGNEQFF.

This rearrangement joins TRBV9 to TRBJ2-7, with 12 nucleotides matching TRBD2. This CDR3 is built from 17 residues. V lost 3 bases to trimming and J lost 4 bases; unmatched junction nucleotides: 11. CDR1 and CDR2 (germline): SGDLS, YYNGEE. The CDR3 DNA follows: TGTGCCAGCAGCGGAGGACTAGCGGGAAGAGGCCATTACGAGCAGTACTTC. It is translated as CASSGGLAGRGHYEQYF.

This rearrangement joins TRBV18 to TRBJ2-7, with D perhaps assigned TRBD1 or TRBD2 (6 bases each). The CDR3 has 13 amino acids. Per the germline V gene, CDR1 is KGHSH and CDR2 is LQKENI. The ends were cut back, 1 base at V and 6 bases at J, with 10 bases in the middle. The CDR3 sequence: CASSPLEGGEQYF. The CDR3 DNA reads TGTGCCAGCTCACCACTAGAGGGGGGCGAGCAGTACTTC.

The chain has TRBV19 and TRBJ2-2, with 7 bases identical to TRBD2. The germline V gene encodes CDR1 LNHDA and CDR2 SQIVND (reference sequence). The V and J ends lost 4 bases and 7 bases, in that order; junction bases with no gene match: 12. This CDR3 is 16 amino acids long. The DNA of the CDR3 is TGTGCCAGTAGTAAGATGAGGGAGGGAGTCTTCGGGGAGCTGTTTTTT. It yields the protein CASSKMREGVFGELFF.

Only one count was recorded for this clone. The chain is built from TRBV11-2 and TRBJ2-7; TRBD1 aligns across 9 bases. V trimming: 5 bases; J trimming: 3 bases; junction bases outside the gene matches: 11. CDR1 SGHAT and CDR2 FQNNGV come from the germline V gene. This CDR3 comprises 16 residues. The CDR3 reads CASSPRRTGDLYEQYF. CDR3 nucleotide sequence: TGTGCCAGCAGCCCGAGAAGGACAGGGGATCTCTACGAGCAGTACTTC.

The V call is TRBV2, the J call TRBJ2-4; D gene unclear. CDR3 length: 13 residues. Per the germline V gene, CDR1 is SNHLY and CDR2 is FYNNEI. Trimming removed 7 bases at V and 0 bases at J, with 7 bases between. The CDR3, as DNA: TGTGCCAGCATAGTTCTAGCCAAAAACATTCAGTACTTC. It specifies CASIVLAKNIQYF.